This T cell receptor (beta chain) comes out of a study of blood T cell repertoires in COVID-19. Study overall: The cDNA or gDNA used as material had been derived from T cells, B-cell-depleted T cells, or PBMCs.

V lost 4 bases and J lost 12; bases outside the gene matches: 12. The CDR3 length is 15 residues. Germline CDR1 SGHRS, CDR2 YFSETQ. Some clones are missing from TCRdb's copy, which holds only in-frame ones; the method was immunoSEQ multiplex PCR. The table lists about 87,000 clones, 80% to 90% of them singletons. The chain joins TRBV5-1 to TRBJ2-3; TRBD2 matches 12 bases. The sequence came from a woman older than 75 with acute or convalescent COVID-19. Input material: peripheral blood. CDR3 sequence: CASSLWELAGGVQYF. The CDR3 DNA follows: TGCGCCAGCAGCCTCTGGGAACTAGCGGGGGGAGTACAGTATTTT.